This is a list of T cell receptor beta chains from one sample in a study of blood T cell repertoires in COVID-19. TCRdb's table, derived via immunoSEQ multiplex PCR, lists solely in-frame clones and lacks some. The profile shows 35,000 to 40,000 clones, around 84% of them singletons. Sequencing was performed on peripheral blood. These receptors all come from a man in his fifties or sixties with active or convalescent COVID-19. Both conserved end residues are part of each CDR3. D genes are given only for firm matches. Rows give clone size only sometimes, using once, few, many, or a class for an expanded clone.

CDR3aa: CASSSQTSAYEQYF
CDR3nt: TGTGCCAGCAGCTCACAGACTAGCGCCTACGAGCAGTACTTC
v_gene: TRBV11-2
d_gene: TRBD2
j_gene: TRBJ2-7
abundance: .

CDR3aa: CASSEAAGRSFGNTIYF
CDR3nt: TGTGCCAGCAGTGAAGCAGCAGGGCGCTCTTTTGGAAACACCATATATTTT
v_gene: TRBV6-1
d_gene: .
j_gene: TRBJ1-3
abundance: .

CDR3aa: CASSIDQGWAKNIQYF
CDR3nt: TGTGCCAGTAGTATAGATCAGGGTTGGGCCAAAAACATTCAGTACTTC
v_gene: TRBV19
d_gene: .
j_gene: TRBJ2-4
abundance: .

CDR3aa: CASSLSTGVFEKLFF
CDR3nt: TGCGCCAGCAGCTTGTCGACAGGGGTATTTGAAAAACTGTTTTTT
v_gene: TRBV5-1
d_gene: TRBD1
j_gene: TRBJ1-4
abundance: .

CDR3aa: CASKRSWGDSGNTIYF
CDR3nt: TGTGCCAGTAAAAGAAGTTGGGGGGACTCTGGAAACACCATATATTTT
v_gene: TRBV19
d_gene: .
j_gene: TRBJ1-3
abundance: .

CDR3aa: CASSLAGFDEQFF
CDR3nt: TGCGCCAGCAGCTTGGCAGGGTTCGATGAGCAGTTCTTC
v_gene: TRBV5-1
d_gene: .
j_gene: TRBJ2-1
abundance: .

CDR3aa: CASSLGTSPVETQYF
CDR3nt: TGTGCCAGCAGCTTAGGGACTAGCCCTGTGGAGACCCAGTACTTC
v_gene: TRBV11-2
d_gene: TRBD2
j_gene: TRBJ2-5
abundance: .

CDR3aa: CASSEMRESNTEAFF
CDR3nt: TGTGCCAGCAGTGAAATGAGGGAGTCGAACACTGAAGCTTTCTTT
v_gene: TRBV6-1
d_gene: .
j_gene: TRBJ1-1
abundance: .

CDR3aa: CASSLRLGQGTQYF
CDR3nt: TGTGCCAGCAGCTTGCGTCTTGGACAGGGTACGCAGTATTTT
v_gene: TRBV5-4
d_gene: TRBD1
j_gene: TRBJ2-3
abundance: once

CDR3aa: CASSQTGAVYGYTF
CDR3nt: TGTGCCAGCAGTCAAACAGGGGCCGTTTATGGCTACACCTTC
v_gene: TRBV27
d_gene: TRBD1
j_gene: TRBJ1-2
abundance: .

CDR3aa: CASSIRGGQNTDTQYF
CDR3nt: TGTGCCAGTAGTATTCGGGGGGGACAGAACACAGATACGCAGTATTTT
v_gene: TRBV19
d_gene: .
j_gene: TRBJ2-3
abundance: .

CDR3aa: CASSPGDRDDGYTF
CDR3nt: TGTGCCAGCAGTCCCGGGGACAGGGACGATGGCTACACCTTC
v_gene: TRBV6-5
d_gene: TRBD1
j_gene: TRBJ1-2
abundance: .

CDR3aa: CASSKDRNQETQYF
CDR3nt: TGTGCCAGCAGTAAGGACAGAAACCAAGAGACCCAGTACTTC
v_gene: TRBV2
d_gene: .
j_gene: TRBJ2-5
abundance: .

CDR3aa: CASSYADRGLRQPQHF
CDR3nt: TGTGCCAGCAGTTACGCGGACAGGGGGCTGCGACAGCCCCAGCATTTT
v_gene: TRBV6-6
d_gene: TRBD1
j_gene: TRBJ1-5
abundance: .

CDR3aa: CASNPGTGVGDTQYF
CDR3nt: TGTGCCAGTAACCCAGGGACAGGGGTAGGGGATACGCAGTATTTT
v_gene: TRBV19
d_gene: TRBD1
j_gene: TRBJ2-3
abundance: .

CDR3aa: CASSPGQGNTIYF
CDR3nt: TGTGCCAGCAGCCCCGGACAGGGAAACACCATATATTTT
v_gene: TRBV3-1/TRBV3-2
d_gene: .
j_gene: TRBJ1-3
abundance: .

CDR3aa: CASSPGQGDEKLFF
CDR3nt: TGTGCCAGCAGTCCGGGACAGGGTGATGAAAAACTGTTTTTT
v_gene: TRBV7-9
d_gene: TRBD1
j_gene: TRBJ1-4
abundance: .